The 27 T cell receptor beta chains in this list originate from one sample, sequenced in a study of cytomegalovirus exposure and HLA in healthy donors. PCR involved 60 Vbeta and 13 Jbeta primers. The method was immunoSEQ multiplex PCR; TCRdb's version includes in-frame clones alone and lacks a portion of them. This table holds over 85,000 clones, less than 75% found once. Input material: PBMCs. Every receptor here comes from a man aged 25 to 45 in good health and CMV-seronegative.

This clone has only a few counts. The CDR3 loop is CASSLQGTHTEAFF. The CDR3 DNA follows: TGTGCCAGCAGCCTACAGGGAACTCACACTGAAGCTTTCTTT. V gene TRBV7-8 combines with J gene TRBJ1-1, with D tentatively TRBD1 (6 bases). The V gene's germline CDR1 is SGHVS and CDR2 FQNEAQ. The length of the CDR3 is 14 residues. V was shortened by 5 bases and J by 3 bases, with 13 bases between the two germline ends.

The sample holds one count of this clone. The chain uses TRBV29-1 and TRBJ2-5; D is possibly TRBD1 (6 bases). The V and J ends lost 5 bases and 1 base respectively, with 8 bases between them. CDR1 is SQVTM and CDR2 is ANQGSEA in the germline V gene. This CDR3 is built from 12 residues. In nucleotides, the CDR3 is TGCAGCGTTTCGGACAGCCAAGAGACCCAGTACTTC. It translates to CSVSDSQETQYF.

CDR3 region: CASGNRPSWTPERQCQETQYF. The CDR3, as DNA: TGTGCCAGCGGGAATCGCCCCTCCTGGACGCCAGAAAGACAGTGTCAAGAGACCCAGTACTTC. The chain couples TRBV21-1 to TRBJ2-5; whether TRBD1, the table's D call, matches the DNA was not checked. TRBV21-1 represents a pseudogene. The CDR3 sequence is 21 residues long.

As DNA, the CDR3 is TGTGCCAGCAGTGACTCGACCCCCGGAGGGAGTTTGGGTAACACTGAAGCTTTCTTT. This codes for CASSDSTPGGSLGNTEAFF. The rearrangement joins TRBV6-4 to TRBJ1-1; D is uncertain. This CDR3 has 19 amino acids. Germline CDR1 and CDR2: MRHNA and SNTAGT. Trimming left V 0 bases short and J 2 bases short, with 22 bases between.

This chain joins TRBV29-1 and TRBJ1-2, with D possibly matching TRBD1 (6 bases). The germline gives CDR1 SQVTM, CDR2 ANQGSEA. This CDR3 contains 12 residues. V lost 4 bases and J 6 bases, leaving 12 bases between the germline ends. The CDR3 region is CSVGEQGNGYTF. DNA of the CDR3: TGCAGCGTTGGGGAACAGGGTAATGGCTACACCTTC. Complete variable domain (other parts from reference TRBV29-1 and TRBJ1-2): SAVISQKPSRDICQRGTSLTIQCQVDSQVTMMFWYRQQPGQSLTLIATANQGSEATYESGFVIDKFPISRPNLTFSTLTVSNMSPEDSSIYLCSVGEQGNGYTFGSGTRLTVV.

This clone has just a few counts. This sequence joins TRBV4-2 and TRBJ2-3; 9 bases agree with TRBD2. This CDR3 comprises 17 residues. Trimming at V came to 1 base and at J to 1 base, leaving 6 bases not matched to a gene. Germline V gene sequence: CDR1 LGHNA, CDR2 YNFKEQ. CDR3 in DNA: TGTGCCAGCAGCCAAGGGACAGCGGGGGGCCGCACAGATACGCAGTATTTT. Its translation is CASSQGTAGGRTDTQYF.

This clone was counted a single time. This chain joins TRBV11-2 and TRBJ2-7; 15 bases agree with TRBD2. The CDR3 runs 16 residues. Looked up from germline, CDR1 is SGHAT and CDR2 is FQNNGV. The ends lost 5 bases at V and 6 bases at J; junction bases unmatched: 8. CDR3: CASSPRTSGRAGEQYF. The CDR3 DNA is TGTGCCAGCAGCCCCCGGACTAGCGGGAGGGCGGGCGAGCAGTACTTC.

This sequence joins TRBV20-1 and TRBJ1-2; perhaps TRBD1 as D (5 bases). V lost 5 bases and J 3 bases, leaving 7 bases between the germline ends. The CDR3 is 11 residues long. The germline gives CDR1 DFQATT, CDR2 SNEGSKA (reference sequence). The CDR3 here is CSAPTDYGYTF. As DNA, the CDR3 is TGCAGTGCTCCGACAGACTATGGCTACACCTTC.

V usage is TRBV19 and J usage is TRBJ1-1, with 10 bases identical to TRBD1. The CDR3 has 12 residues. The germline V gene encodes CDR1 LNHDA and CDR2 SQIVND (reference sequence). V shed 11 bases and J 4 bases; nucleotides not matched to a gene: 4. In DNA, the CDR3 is TGTGCCGCCGGGACAGGGGCCACTGAAGCTTTCTTT. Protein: CAAGTGATEAFF. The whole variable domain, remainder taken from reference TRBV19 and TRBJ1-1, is DGGITQSPKYLFRKEGQNVTLSCEQNLNHDAMYWYRQDPGQGLRLIYYSQIVNDFQKGDIAEGYSVSREKKESFPLTVTSAQKNPTAFYLCAAGTGATEAFFGQGTRLTVV.

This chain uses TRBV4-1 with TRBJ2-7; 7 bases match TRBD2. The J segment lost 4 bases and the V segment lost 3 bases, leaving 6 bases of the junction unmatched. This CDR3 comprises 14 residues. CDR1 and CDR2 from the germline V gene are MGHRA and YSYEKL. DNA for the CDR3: TGCGCCAGCAGCCAGGGACCGCGGGGGTACGAGCAGTACTTC. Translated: CASSQGPRGYEQYF.

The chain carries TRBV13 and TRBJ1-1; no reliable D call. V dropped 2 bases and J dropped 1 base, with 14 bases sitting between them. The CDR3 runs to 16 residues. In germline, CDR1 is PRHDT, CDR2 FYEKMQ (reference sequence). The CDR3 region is CASSLNPDGENTEAFF. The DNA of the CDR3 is TGTGCCAGCAGCTTAAATCCCGACGGGGAGAACACTGAAGCTTTCTTT.

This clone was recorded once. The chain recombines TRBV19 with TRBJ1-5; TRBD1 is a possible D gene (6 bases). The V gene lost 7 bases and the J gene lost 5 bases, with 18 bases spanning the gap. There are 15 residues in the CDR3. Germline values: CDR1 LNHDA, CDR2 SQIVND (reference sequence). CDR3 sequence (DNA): TGTGCCAGTACCTTCACGGGCAGGGGTCATCAGCCCCAGCATTTT. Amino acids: CASTFTGRGHQPQHF.

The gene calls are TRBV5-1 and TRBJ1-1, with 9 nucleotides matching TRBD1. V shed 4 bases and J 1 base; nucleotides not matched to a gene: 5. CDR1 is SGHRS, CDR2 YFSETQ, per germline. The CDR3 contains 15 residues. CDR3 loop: CASSIQQGANTEAFF. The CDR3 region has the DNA TGCGCCAGCAGCATACAACAGGGGGCGAACACTGAAGCTTTCTTT.

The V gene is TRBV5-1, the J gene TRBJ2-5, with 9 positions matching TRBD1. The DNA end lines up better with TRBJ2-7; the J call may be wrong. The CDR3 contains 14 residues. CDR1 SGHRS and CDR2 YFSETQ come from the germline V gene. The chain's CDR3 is CASSAKDRGHEQYF. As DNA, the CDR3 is TGCGCCAGCAGCGCGAAGGACAGGGGCCACGAGCAGTACTTC.

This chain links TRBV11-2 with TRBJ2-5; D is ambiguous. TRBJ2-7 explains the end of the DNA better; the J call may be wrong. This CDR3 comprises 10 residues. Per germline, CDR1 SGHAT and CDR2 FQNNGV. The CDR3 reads CASSFYEQYF. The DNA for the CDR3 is TGTGCCAGCAGCTTCTACGAGCAGTACTTC.

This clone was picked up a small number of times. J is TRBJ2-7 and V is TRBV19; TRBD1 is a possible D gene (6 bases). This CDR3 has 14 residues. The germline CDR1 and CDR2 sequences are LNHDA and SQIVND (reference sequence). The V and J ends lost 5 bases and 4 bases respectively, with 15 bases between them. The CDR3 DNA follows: TGTGCCAGTAGTGCAGCAGGGGTGGGGTACGAGCAGTACTTC. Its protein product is CASSAAGVGYEQYF.

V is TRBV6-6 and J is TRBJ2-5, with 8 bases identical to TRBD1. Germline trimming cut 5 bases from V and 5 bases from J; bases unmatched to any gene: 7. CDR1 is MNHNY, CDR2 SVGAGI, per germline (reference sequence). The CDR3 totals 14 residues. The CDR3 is CASSQLTGVETQYF. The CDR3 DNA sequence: TGTGCCAGCAGTCAGTTGACAGGGGTGGAGACCCAGTACTTC.

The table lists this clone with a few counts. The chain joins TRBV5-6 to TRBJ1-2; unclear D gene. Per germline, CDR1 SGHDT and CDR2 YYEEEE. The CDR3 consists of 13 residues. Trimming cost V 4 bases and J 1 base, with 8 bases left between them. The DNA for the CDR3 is TGTGCCAGCAGCCCCGGTGGTAACTATGGCTACACCTTC. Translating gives CASSPGGNYGYTF.

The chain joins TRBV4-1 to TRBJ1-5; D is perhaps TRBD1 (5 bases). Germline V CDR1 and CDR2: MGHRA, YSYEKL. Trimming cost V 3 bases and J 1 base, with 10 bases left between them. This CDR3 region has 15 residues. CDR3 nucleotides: TGCGCCAGCAGCCAGTGGAGGGACAGCAATCAGCCCCAGCATTTT. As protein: CASSQWRDSNQPQHF.

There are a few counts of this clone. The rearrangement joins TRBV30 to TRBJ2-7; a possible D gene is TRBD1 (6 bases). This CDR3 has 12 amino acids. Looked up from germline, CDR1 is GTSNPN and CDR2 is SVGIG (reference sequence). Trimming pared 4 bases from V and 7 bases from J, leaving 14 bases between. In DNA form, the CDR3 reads TGTGCCTGGAATACCATGAGGGGGGAGCAGTACTTC. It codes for CAWNTMRGEQYF.

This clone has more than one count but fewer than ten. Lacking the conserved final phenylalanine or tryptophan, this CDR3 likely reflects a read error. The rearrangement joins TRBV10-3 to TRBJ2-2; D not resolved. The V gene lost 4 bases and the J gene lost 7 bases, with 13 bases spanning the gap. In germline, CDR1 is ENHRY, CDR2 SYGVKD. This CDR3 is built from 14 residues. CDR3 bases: TGTGCCATCAGTGGGCAGGCCCGTAACGGGGAGCTGTTTTCT. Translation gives CAISGQARNGELFS.

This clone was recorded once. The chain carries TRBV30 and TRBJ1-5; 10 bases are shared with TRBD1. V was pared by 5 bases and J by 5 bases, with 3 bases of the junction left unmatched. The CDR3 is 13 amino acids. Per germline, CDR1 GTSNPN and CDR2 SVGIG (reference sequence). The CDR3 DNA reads TGTGCCTGGGCGACAGGGGGCTATCAGCCCCAGCATTTT. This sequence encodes CAWATGGYQPQHF.

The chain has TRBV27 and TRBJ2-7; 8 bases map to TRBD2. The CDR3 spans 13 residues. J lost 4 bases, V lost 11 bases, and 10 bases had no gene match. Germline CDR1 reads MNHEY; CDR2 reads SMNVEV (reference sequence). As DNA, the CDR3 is TGTGCCTGCAAGTCGGCGGGAGGTTACGAGCAGTACTTC. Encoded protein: CACKSAGGYEQYF.

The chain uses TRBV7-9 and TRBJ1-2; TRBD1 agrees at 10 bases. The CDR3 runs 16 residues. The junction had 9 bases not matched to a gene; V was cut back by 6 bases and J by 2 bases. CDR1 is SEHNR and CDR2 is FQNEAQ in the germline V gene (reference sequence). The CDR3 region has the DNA TGTGCCAGCAGGGAACCGGGACAGGGGTTCAACTATGGCTACACCTTC. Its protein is CASREPGQGFNYGYTF.

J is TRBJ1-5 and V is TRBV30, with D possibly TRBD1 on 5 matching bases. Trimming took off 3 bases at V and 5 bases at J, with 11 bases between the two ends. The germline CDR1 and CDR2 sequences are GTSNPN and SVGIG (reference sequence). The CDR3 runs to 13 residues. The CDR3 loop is CAWSEQEYQPQHF. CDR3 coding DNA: TGTGCCTGGAGCGAACAGGAGTATCAGCCCCAGCATTTT. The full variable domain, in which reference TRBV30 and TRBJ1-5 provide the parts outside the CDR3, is SQTIHQWPATLVQPVGSPLSLECTVEGTSNPNLYWYRQAAGRGLQLLFYSVGIGQISSEVPQNLSASRPQDRQFILSSKKLLLSDSGFYLCAWSEQEYQPQHFGDGTRLSIL.

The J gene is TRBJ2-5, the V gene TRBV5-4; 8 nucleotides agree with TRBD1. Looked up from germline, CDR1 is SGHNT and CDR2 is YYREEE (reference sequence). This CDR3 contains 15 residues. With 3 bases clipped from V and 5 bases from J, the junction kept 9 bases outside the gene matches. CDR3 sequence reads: CASSSPGGALETQYF. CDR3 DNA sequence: TGTGCCAGCAGCTCCCCAGGGGGCGCTTTGGAGACCCAGTACTTC.

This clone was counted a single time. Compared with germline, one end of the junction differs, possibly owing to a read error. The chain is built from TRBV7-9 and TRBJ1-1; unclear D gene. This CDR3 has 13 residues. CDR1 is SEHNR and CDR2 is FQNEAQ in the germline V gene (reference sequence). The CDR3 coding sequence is TGTTCCAGCAGCGCCCTAGATACAGCGGGGGCTTTCTTT. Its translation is CSSSALDTAGAFF.